A selection of T cell receptor beta chains follows, all from one sample in a study of cytomegalovirus exposure and HLA in healthy donors. Libraries were prepared by immunoSEQ multiplex PCR; TCRdb keeps only in-frame clonotypes and omits some of them. Found here are fewer than 120,000 clones, more than 75% of them singletons; the top ten hold 1.5% to 2%. The material sequenced was PBMCs. These TCRs come from a man in his forties in good health and CMV-seronegative. The CDR3 runs from the conserved cysteine through the conserved F or W. A D gene is named only where the DNA matches it firmly. Some rows mark clone size as missing; the rest say once, few, many or name a class of expanded clone.

clone_size: .
d_call: TRBD1
j_call: TRBJ1-2
v_call: TRBV2
cdr3_aa: CASSAGQINYGYTF
cdr3_nt: TGTGCCAGCAGTGCGGGACAGATTAACTATGGCTACACCTTC

clone_size: .
d_call: .
j_call: TRBJ1-2
v_call: TRBV5-1
cdr3_aa: CASSLANGDYGYTF
cdr3_nt: TGCGCCAGCAGCTTGGCTAACGGAGACTATGGCTACACCTTC

clone_size: .
d_call: .
j_call: TRBJ1-1
v_call: TRBV5-1
cdr3_aa: CASGRGQNTEAFF
cdr3_nt: TGCGCCAGCGGAAGGGGACAGAACACTGAAGCTTTCTTT

clone_size: .
d_call: TRBD1
j_call: TRBJ2-3
v_call: TRBV27
cdr3_aa: CAIRDRGVDTQYF
cdr3_nt: TGTGCCATCCGGGACAGGGGGGTAGATACGCAGTATTTT

clone_size: once
d_call: TRBD2
j_call: TRBJ2-5
v_call: TRBV6-6
cdr3_aa: CASSPSGGRTQYF
cdr3_nt: TGTGCCAGCAGCCCTAGCGGGGGACGAACCCAGTACTTC

clone_size: .
d_call: TRBD1
j_call: TRBJ1-2
v_call: TRBV5-4
cdr3_aa: CASSLDRAGGGYTF
cdr3_nt: TGTGCCAGCAGCTTGGATCGGGCAGGGGGAGGCTACACCTTC

clone_size: .
d_call: .
j_call: TRBJ1-1
v_call: TRBV5-6
cdr3_aa: CASSFGQREAFF
cdr3_nt: TGTGCCAGCAGCTTTGGACAGCGTGAAGCTTTCTTT

clone_size: .
d_call: .
j_call: TRBJ1-1
v_call: TRBV18
cdr3_aa: CASSPQGSHTEAFF
cdr3_nt: TGTGCCAGCTCCCCCCAGGGTTCGCACACTGAAGCTTTCTTT

clone_size: .
d_call: .
j_call: TRBJ2-2
v_call: TRBV7-3
cdr3_aa: CASSLYTGELFF
cdr3_nt: TGTGCCAGCAGCCTTTACACCGGGGAGCTGTTTTTT

clone_size: .
d_call: TRBD2
j_call: TRBJ2-7
v_call: TRBV5-4
cdr3_aa: CASRKRDSYEQYF
cdr3_nt: TGTGCCAGCAGAAAGCGGGACTCCTACGAGCAGTACTTC

clone_size: .
d_call: TRBD1
j_call: TRBJ1-2
v_call: TRBV18
cdr3_aa: CASSPLRGHGYTF
cdr3_nt: TGTGCCAGCTCACCACTGAGGGGGCACGGCTACACCTTC

clone_size: .
d_call: TRBD1
j_call: TRBJ2-7
v_call: TRBV30
cdr3_aa: CAWRDGTGHSYEQYF
cdr3_nt: TGTGCCTGGAGAGACGGGACAGGTCACTCCTACGAGCAGTACTTC

clone_size: .
d_call: .
j_call: TRBJ2-7
v_call: TRBV5-1
cdr3_aa: CASRQDSSYEQYF
cdr3_nt: TGCGCCAGCAGACAGGACAGTTCCTACGAGCAGTACTTC